The 30 T cell receptor beta chains presented below share a single source sample, sequenced in a study of blood T cells in healthy people across ages. It was with a sample-barcoded 5' primer and a J-beta primer mix that a second PCR of roughly 6 to 11 cycles was run. TCRdb analysed the 5' RACE reads with MiXCR anew, one entry per CDR3 protein. The table lists 1.4 million to 1.5 million distinct CDR3 sequences, roughly 40% of them singletons. The source material was blood. The receptors shown here come from a woman under 30 in good health.

This clonotype was counted only a few times. This chain uses TRBV7-2 with TRBJ2-1; D is possibly TRBD2 (7 bases). V was clipped by 8 bases and J by 8 bases, with 16 bases between them. The CDR3 covers 13 residues. Per the germline V gene, CDR1 is SGHTA and CDR2 is FQGNSA. In DNA, the CDR3 is TGTGCCAGCGGCCCGCGGGGGCGAGATGAGCAGTTCTTC. Amino acid sequence: CASGPRGRDEQFF. Together with reference TRBV7-2 and TRBJ2-1, the CDR3 gives the full variable domain: GAGVSQSPSNKVTEKGKDVELRCDPISGHTALYWYRQSLGQGLEFLIYFQGNSAPDKSGLPSDRFSAERTGGSVSTLTIQRTQQEDSAVYLCASGPRGRDEQFFGPGTRLTVL.

V is TRBV3-1 and J is TRBJ1-5; TRBD1 matches 8 bases. CDR3 length: 17 residues. Germline CDR1 LGHDT, CDR2 YNNKEL (reference sequence). V shed 4 bases and J 4 bases; nucleotides not matched to a gene: 12. CDR3 protein: CASSPRGLQGANQPQHF. CDR3 DNA sequence: TGTGCCAGCAGCCCCCGCGGATTGCAGGGGGCGAATCAGCCCCAGCATTTT.

The J gene is TRBJ2-2, the V gene TRBV2; 9 nucleotides align to TRBD1. The CDR3 has 15 amino acids. Trimming took 6 bases from V and 4 from J; bases not matched to a gene: 6. CDR1 and CDR2 from the germline V gene are SNHLY and FYNNEI. This CDR3 is CASSTGQGATGELFF. DNA of the CDR3: TGTGCCAGCAGCACGGGACAGGGTGCCACCGGGGAGCTGTTTTTT.

The chain combines TRBV29-1 with TRBJ2-2, with 7 bases identical to TRBD1. This CDR3 has 15 amino acids. Trimming cost V 3 bases and J 5 bases; bases outside gene matches: 9. Germline values: CDR1 SQVTM, CDR2 ANQGSEA. The CDR3 sequence: CSVEVGQSLTGELFF. CDR3 sequence (DNA): TGCAGCGTTGAGGTGGGACAGAGTCTAACCGGGGAGCTGTTTTTT.

CDR3 nucleotides: TGTGCCAGCAGCCCTCACCGTCGGGGGTCTGGAAACACCATATATTTT. As protein: CASSPHRRGSGNTIYF. The rearrangement uses TRBV7-2 and TRBJ1-3; a weak D match, TRBD1 (5 bases). The CDR3 runs to 16 residues. Germline loops: CDR1 SGHTA, CDR2 FQGNSA. The V and J ends lost 5 bases and 1 base respectively, with 15 bases between them.

This clonotype was seen a few times. The chain is built from TRBV6-1 and TRBJ1-2, with TRBD1 matching over 8 bases. Germline loops: CDR1 MNHNS, CDR2 SASEGT. The CDR3 contains 14 residues. V lost 3 bases and J lost 6; bases outside the gene matches: 6. The chain's CDR3 is CASSEDRAGNGYTF. For the CDR3, the DNA is TGTGCCAGCAGTGAGGACAGGGCAGGGAATGGCTACACCTTC.

This rearrangement joins TRBV30 to TRBJ2-7, with D perhaps TRBD1 or TRBD2 (5 bases each). Germline V gene data show CDR1 as GTSNPN and CDR2 as SVGIG (reference sequence). V lost 2 bases and J 2 bases, leaving 10 bases between the germline ends. The CDR3 extends over 13 amino acids. In DNA form, the CDR3 reads TGTGCCTGGAGTCCAGGGAGTACCTACGAGCAGTACTTC. Residues: CAWSPGSTYEQYF.

This clonotype has more than one count but fewer than ten. This rearrangement joins TRBV6-1 to TRBJ1-6; D unclear. Trimming shortened V by 8 bases and J by 7 bases, and 12 bases separated the two germline ends. Germline V gene lookup returns CDR1 MNHNS and CDR2 SASEGT. CDR3 size: 13 residues. Written as DNA, the CDR3 is TGTGCCAGCCTGGCCTACTCCAATTCACCCCTCCACTTT. Its translation is CASLAYSNSPLHF.

This clonotype was found a few times. J is TRBJ2-1 and V is TRBV7-2; 7 bases map to TRBD2. Trimming at V came to 4 bases and at J to 8 bases, leaving 5 bases not matched to a gene. Germline loops: CDR1 SGHTA, CDR2 FQGNSA. This CDR3 is 13 amino acids long. CDR3 DNA: TGTGCCAGCAGCTCCCGTCGGGGGGATGAGCAGTTCTTC. Amino acid sequence: CASSSRRGDEQFF.

This clonotype was counted only a few times. This chain uses TRBV2 with TRBJ1-5; tentatively, D is TRBD1 (5 bases). The CDR3 extends over 14 amino acids. V lost 8 bases, J lost 3 bases, and 14 bases lay in between. Germline V gene lookup returns CDR1 SNHLY and CDR2 FYNNEI. The CDR3 protein is CASATAGNNQPQHF. Here the CDR3 DNA reads TGTGCCAGCGCCACGGCAGGGAACAATCAGCCCCAGCATTTT.

This clonotype was found a few times. The chain has TRBV9 and TRBJ2-7; 7 bases are shared with TRBD1. Trimming cost V 3 bases and J 3 bases; bases outside gene matches: 6. Per the germline V gene, CDR1 is SGDLS and CDR2 is YYNGEE. The CDR3 extends over 14 amino acids. Here the CDR3 DNA reads TGTGCCAGCAGCGCCTCAGGGGGTTACTACGAGCAGTACTTC. This encodes CASSASGGYYEQYF.

This chain uses TRBV13 with TRBJ2-1; the match to TRBD2 covers 10 bases. V lost 1 base and J lost 10; bases outside the gene matches: 10. CDR1 is PRHDT, CDR2 FYEKMQ, per germline (reference sequence). The CDR3 covers 16 residues. The CDR3 coding sequence is TGTGCCAGCAGCTTAGTAGGCCTAGCGGGAGCGGGCGAGCAGTTCTTC. It is translated as CASSLVGLAGAGEQFF. The full variable domain, with the rest looked up from reference TRBV13 and TRBJ2-1, is AAGVIQSPRHLIKEKRETATLKCYPIPRHDTVYWYQQGPGQDPQFLISFYEKMQSDKGSIPDRFSAQQFSDYHSELNMSSLELGDSALYFCASSLVGLAGAGEQFFGPGTRLTVL.

V is TRBV5-5 and J is TRBJ2-1, with TRBD2 identical over 14 bases. The J call may be mistaken, given a closer DNA end match to TRBJ2-7. The germline gives CDR1 SGHKS, CDR2 YYEKEE (reference sequence). The CDR3 runs to 16 residues. The CDR3 DNA is TGTGCCAGCAGCACGGGGACTAGCGGGGGCTACAATGAGCAGTACTTC. It codes for CASSTGTSGGYNEQYF.

V gene TRBV12-5 combines with J gene TRBJ2-1; unclear D gene. Germline V gene data show CDR1 as LGHNT and CDR2 as FRNRAP. The CDR3 totals 14 residues. Trimming took 5 bases from V and 9 from J, leaving 17 bases between them. This chain's CDR3 is CASGLTPESTEQFF. CDR3 nucleotide sequence: TGTGCTAGTGGTCTGACGCCTGAGTCCACTGAGCAGTTCTTC.

The J gene is TRBJ2-3, the V gene TRBV12-5, with TRBD2 identical over 7 bases. CDR1 and CDR2 (germline): LGHNT, FRNRAP. The CDR3 is made up of 14 amino acids. CDR3 loop: CAAGPDDITDTQYF. Written as DNA, the CDR3 is TGTGCAGCGGGGCCCGACGACATCACAGATACGCAGTATTTT.

There are a few counts of this clonotype. This chain uses TRBV5-1 with TRBJ2-1; D gene uncertain. Germline V gene lookup returns CDR1 SGHRS and CDR2 YFSETQ. The CDR3 length is 14 residues. V dropped 4 bases and J dropped 7 bases, with 15 bases sitting between them. In DNA, the CDR3 is TGCGCCAGCAGCCTGGTGCACAGCCTTAATGAGCAGTTCTTC. Amino acids: CASSLVHSLNEQFF.

This clonotype has just a few counts. This chain connects TRBV2 to TRBJ2-7, with a tentative D call TRBD1 (5 bases). Germline loops: CDR1 SNHLY, CDR2 FYNNEI. Trimming removed 8 bases from V and 3 bases from J, with 17 bases in between. The CDR3 spans 14 residues. CDR3 DNA: TGTGCCAGCCTCCAGGGTGGTGTGCGCTACGAGCAGTACTTC. Its protein product is CASLQGGVRYEQYF.

The chain uses TRBV27 and TRBJ1-2; a weak D match, TRBD1 (5 bases). Trimming cost V 4 bases and J 1 base, with 13 bases left between them. This CDR3 comprises 15 residues. Germline-derived CDR1 and CDR2 are MNHEY and SMNVEV (reference sequence). The CDR3 sequence is CASSCPDTINYGYTF. The CDR3 DNA reads as TGTGCCAGCAGTTGCCCGGACACGATTAACTATGGCTACACCTTC.

The J gene is TRBJ2-7, the V gene TRBV7-9; 11 bases align to TRBD1. In germline, CDR1 is SEHNR, CDR2 FQNEAQ (reference sequence). The J segment lost 4 bases and the V segment lost 4 bases, leaving 6 bases of the junction unmatched. This CDR3 contains 15 residues. Written as DNA, the CDR3 is TGTGCCAGCAGCTCCCCGGACAGGGGGCTTTACGAGCAGTACTTC. This sequence encodes CASSSPDRGLYEQYF.

This chain connects TRBV12-3 or TRBV12-4 to TRBJ1-5; 8 nucleotides align to TRBD1. Germline trimming cut 2 bases from V and 6 bases from J; bases unmatched to any gene: 3. The CDR3 extends over 14 amino acids. The CDR3 here is CASSLRTGLQPQHF. The CDR3 bases are TGTGCCAGCAGTTTACGGACAGGGCTTCAGCCCCAGCATTTT.

The chain carries TRBV10-2 and TRBJ2-4, with 10 bases fitting TRBD1. The DNA end is a closer match to TRBJ2-7, so the J assignment may be wrong. Germline V lookup: CDR1 WSHSY, CDR2 SAAADI. This CDR3 is built from 16 residues. The CDR3: CASSPTGTGDNYEQYF. The CDR3 DNA follows: TGCGCCAGCAGTCCGACCGGGACAGGGGATAATTACGAGCAGTACTTC.

This rearrangement joins TRBV11-1 to TRBJ2-1, with 9 bases lining up with TRBD2. The CDR3 length is 14 residues. From germline, CDR1 is SGHAT and CDR2 FQDESV (reference sequence). V gave up 5 bases and J gave up 11 bases; unmatched junction bases: 10. In DNA, the CDR3 is TGTGCCAGCAGCGTAAAGCGGGAGGCGACGAAGCAGTTCTTC. This sequence encodes CASSVKREATKQFF.

The chain joins TRBV6-2 or TRBV6-3 to TRBJ2-4; unclear D gene. Germline V CDR1 and CDR2: MNHEY, SVGEGT. V lost 2 bases and J lost 0, with 8 bases in between. This CDR3 is built from 15 residues. The chain's CDR3 is CASSYDRIAKNIQYF. The DNA for the CDR3 is TGTGCCAGCAGTTACGACCGCATAGCCAAAAACATTCAGTACTTC.

To note about this clonotype: The germline gene is not matched at one end of the junction; a read error may be the cause. V and J are TRBV12-3 or TRBV12-4 and TRBJ2-3; 9 bases fit TRBD2. The CDR3 spans 16 residues. The CDR3: CASSPRTSENTDAQYF. The CDR3 nucleotides are TGTGCCAGCAGTCCGCGGACTAGCGAAAACACAGATGCGCAGTATTTT.

This clonotype has only a few counts. The chain carries TRBV10-3 and TRBJ2-3; 7 bases agree with TRBD2. Germline trimming cut 1 base from V and 3 bases from J; bases unmatched to any gene: 10. This CDR3 spans 17 amino acids. CDR1 ENHRY and CDR2 SYGVKD come from the germline V gene. Here the CDR3 DNA reads TGTGCCATCAGTGAGTGGGGAGGGTCGAGTTGGACAGATACGCAGTATTTT. This sequence encodes CAISEWGGSSWTDTQYF.

This chain connects TRBV20-1 to TRBJ2-1; D uncertain. CDR1 DFQATT and CDR2 SNEGSKA come from the germline V gene (reference sequence). The CDR3 sequence is 11 residues long. Trimming removed 3 bases from V and 8 bases from J, with 8 bases in between. As DNA, the CDR3 is TGCAGTGCTAGCGACCAGGATGAGCAGTTCTTC. Amino acid sequence: CSASDQDEQFF.

The chain carries TRBV7-9 and TRBJ1-1; maybe TRBD1 (6 bases). Germline V gene data show CDR1 as SEHNR and CDR2 as FQNEAQ (reference sequence). Deletions cut 5 bases from V and 5 bases from J, with 15 bases between. There are 14 residues in the CDR3. For the CDR3, the DNA is TGTGCCAGCAGCCCAATACAGGGAAGTACTGAAGCTTTCTTT. It codes for CASSPIQGSTEAFF.

This clonotype was detected a few times. The CDR3 spells CASSFFFAGGENEQFF. CDR3 bases: TGTGCCAGCAGCTTTTTCTTTGCGGGAGGGGAGAATGAGCAGTTCTTC. The gene calls are TRBV11-2 and TRBJ2-1; 9 bases agree with TRBD2. The V segment lost 3 bases and the J segment 7 bases; nucleotides outside the gene matches: 10. This CDR3 comprises 16 residues. The V gene's germline CDR1 is SGHAT and CDR2 FQNNGV.

CDR3 bases: TGCAGCGTTGAAGTCCCAGGGTCGGGCAATGAGCAGTTCTTC. This gives the protein CSVEVPGSGNEQFF. V gene TRBV29-1 combines with J gene TRBJ2-1; TRBD1 is a possible D gene (5 bases). V was trimmed by 1 base and J by 6 bases, leaving 13 bases between them. The CDR3 is 14 amino acids. CDR1 and CDR2 from the germline V gene are SQVTM and ANQGSEA.

As to this clonotype: At one end the junction does not follow the germline gene, possibly because of a read error. CDR3 loop: CASSFGSPPHF. Here the CDR3 DNA reads TGTGCCAGCAGTTTCGGGTCACCCCCCCACTTT. This chain connects TRBV28 to TRBJ1-6; D not resolved. Germline V gene data show CDR1 as MDHEN and CDR2 as SYDVKM. The CDR3 length is 11 residues.